This T cell receptor (beta chain) was captured by sequencing in a study of blood T cell repertoires in COVID-19. About the study: Whether acute or convalescent, the COVID-19 samples came from the United States, Italy and Spain. In each case, the material was cDNA or gDNA derived from T cells, B-cell-depleted T cells, or PBMCs.

This table comes from immunoSEQ multiplex PCR, and its TCRdb copy is limited to in-frame clones, with some not included. In the table there are about 43,000 clones, approximately 90% of which are singletons. The CDR3 loop spans 16 amino acids. J was trimmed by 4 bases and V by 5 bases; bases with no gene match: 10. Germline CDR1 SGHTA, CDR2 FQGNSA. This chain connects TRBV7-2 to TRBJ1-4; 7 positions match TRBD1. The TCR originated in a man between 60 and 75 years old with active COVID-19. The sequenced material came from peripheral blood. CDR3 sequence: CASSPTGTGVNEKLFF. CDR3 nucleotide sequence: TGTGCCAGCAGCCCGACAGGGACGGGAGTTAATGAAAAACTGTTTTTT.